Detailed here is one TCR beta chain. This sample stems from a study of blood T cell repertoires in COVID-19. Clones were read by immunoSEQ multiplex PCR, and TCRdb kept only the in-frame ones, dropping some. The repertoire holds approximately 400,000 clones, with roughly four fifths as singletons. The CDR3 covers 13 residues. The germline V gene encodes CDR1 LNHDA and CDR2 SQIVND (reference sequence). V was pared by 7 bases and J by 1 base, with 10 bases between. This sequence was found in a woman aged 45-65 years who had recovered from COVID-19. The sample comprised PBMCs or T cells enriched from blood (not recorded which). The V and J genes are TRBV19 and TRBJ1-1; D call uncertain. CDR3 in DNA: TGTGCCAGTATCCCGGCAGGGAACACTGAAGCTTTCTTT. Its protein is CASIPAGNTEAFF.